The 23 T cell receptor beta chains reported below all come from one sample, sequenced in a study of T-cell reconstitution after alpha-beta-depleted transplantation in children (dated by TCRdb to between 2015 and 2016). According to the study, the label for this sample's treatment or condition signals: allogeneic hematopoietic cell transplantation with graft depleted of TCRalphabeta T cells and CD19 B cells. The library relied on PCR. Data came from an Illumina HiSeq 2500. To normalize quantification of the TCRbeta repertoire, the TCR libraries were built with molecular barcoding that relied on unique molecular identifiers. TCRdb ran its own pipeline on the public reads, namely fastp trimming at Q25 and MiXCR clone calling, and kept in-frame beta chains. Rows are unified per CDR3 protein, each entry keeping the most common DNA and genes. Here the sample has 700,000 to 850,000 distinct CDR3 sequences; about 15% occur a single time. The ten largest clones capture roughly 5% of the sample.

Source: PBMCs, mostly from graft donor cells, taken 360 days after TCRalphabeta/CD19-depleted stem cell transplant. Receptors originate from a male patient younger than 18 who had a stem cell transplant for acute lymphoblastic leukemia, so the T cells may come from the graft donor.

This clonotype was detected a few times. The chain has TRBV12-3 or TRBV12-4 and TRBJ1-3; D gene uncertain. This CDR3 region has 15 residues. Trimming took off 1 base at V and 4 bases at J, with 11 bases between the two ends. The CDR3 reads CASSLGPPWGNTIYF. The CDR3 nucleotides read TGTGCCAGCAGTTTAGGCCCGCCGTGGGGAAACACCATATATTTT.

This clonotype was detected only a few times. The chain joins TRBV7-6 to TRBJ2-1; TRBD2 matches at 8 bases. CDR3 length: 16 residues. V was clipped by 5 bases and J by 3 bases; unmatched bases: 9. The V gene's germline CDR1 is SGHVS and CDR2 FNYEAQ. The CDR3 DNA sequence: TGTGCCAGCAGCCCAGGAGGCGGGAGGAGCTACAATGAGCAGTTCTTC. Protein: CASSPGGGRSYNEQFF.

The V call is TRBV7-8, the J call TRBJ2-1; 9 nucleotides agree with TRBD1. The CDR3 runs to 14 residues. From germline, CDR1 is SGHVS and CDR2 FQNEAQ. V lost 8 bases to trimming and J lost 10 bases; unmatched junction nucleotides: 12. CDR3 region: CASGRDRDGDEQFF. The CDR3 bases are TGTGCCAGCGGCCGGGACAGGGATGGCGACGAGCAGTTCTTC. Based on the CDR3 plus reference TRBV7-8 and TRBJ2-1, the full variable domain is GAGVSQSPRYKVAKRGQDVALRCDPISGHVSLFWYQQALGQGPEFLTYFQNEAQLDKSGLPSDRFFAERPEGSVSTLKIQRTQQEDSAVYLCASGRDRDGDEQFFGPGTRLTVL.

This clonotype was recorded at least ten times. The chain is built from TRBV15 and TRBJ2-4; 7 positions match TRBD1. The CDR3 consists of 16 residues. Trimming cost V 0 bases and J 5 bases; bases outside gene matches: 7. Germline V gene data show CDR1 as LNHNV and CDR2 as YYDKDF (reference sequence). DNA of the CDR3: TGTGCCACCAGCAGAGAGACAGGGATGTACCAAAACATTCAGTACTTC. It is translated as CATSRETGMYQNIQYF.

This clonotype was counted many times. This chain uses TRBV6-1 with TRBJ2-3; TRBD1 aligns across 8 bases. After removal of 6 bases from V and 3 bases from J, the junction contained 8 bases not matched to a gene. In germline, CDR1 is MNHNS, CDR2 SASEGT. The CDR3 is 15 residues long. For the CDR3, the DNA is TGTGCCAGCAGAGTGGACAGGGCCCCAACAGATACGCAGTATTTT. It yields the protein CASRVDRAPTDTQYF.

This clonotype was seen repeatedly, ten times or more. This CDR3 is CSARVSGTGGKGELFF. The DNA for the CDR3 is TGCAGTGCTAGAGTCTCCGGGACAGGGGGCAAAGGGGAGCTGTTTTTT. The chain combines TRBV20-1 with TRBJ2-2, with 12 bases that match TRBD1. This CDR3 spans 16 amino acids. CDR1 DFQATT and CDR2 SNEGSKA come from the germline V gene (reference sequence). Unmatched junction bases numbered 8, after V lost 1 base and J lost 8 bases.

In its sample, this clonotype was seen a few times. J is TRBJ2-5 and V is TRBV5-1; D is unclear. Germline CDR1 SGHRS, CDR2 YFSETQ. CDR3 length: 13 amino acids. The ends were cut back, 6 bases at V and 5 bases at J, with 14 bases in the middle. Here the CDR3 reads CASTRTPLETQYF. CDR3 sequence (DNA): TGCGCCAGCACCAGGACCCCGTTGGAGACCCAGTACTTC.

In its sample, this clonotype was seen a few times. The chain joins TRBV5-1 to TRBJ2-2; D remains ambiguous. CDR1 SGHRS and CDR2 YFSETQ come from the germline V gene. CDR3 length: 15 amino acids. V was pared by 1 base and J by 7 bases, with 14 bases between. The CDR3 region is CASSLIGSPGGELFF. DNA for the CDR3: TGCGCCAGCAGCTTGATCGGGTCGCCGGGCGGGGAGCTGTTTTTT.

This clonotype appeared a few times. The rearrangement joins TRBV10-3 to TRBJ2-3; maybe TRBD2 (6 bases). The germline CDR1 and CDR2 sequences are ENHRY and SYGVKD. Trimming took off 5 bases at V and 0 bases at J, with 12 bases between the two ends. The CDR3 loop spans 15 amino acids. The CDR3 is CAISSSATSTDTQYF. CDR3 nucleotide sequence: TGTGCCATCAGTTCTAGCGCAACTAGCACAGATACGCAGTATTTT.

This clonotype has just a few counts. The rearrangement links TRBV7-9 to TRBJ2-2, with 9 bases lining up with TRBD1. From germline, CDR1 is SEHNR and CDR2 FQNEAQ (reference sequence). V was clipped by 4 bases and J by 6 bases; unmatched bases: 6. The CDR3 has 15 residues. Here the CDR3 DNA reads TGTGCCAGCAGCTCGACGGGACAGGGATCCGGGGAGCTGTTTTTT. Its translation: CASSSTGQGSGELFF.

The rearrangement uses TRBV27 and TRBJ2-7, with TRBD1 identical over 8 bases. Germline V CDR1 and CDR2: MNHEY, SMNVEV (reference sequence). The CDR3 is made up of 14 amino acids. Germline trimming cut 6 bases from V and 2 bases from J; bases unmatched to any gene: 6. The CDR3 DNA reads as TGTGCCAGCAGCCGACAGGGGTCTACCTACGAGCAGTACTTC. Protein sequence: CASSRQGSTYEQYF.

In DNA form, the CDR3 reads TGCGCCAGCAGCCCCCGAGGCCGCAGGAACTATGGCTACACCTTC. As protein: CASSPRGRRNYGYTF. The chain carries TRBV5-1 and TRBJ1-2; D call uncertain. CDR1 SGHRS and CDR2 YFSETQ come from the germline V gene. V dropped 4 bases and J dropped 2 bases, with 15 bases sitting between them. The CDR3 is 15 amino acids.

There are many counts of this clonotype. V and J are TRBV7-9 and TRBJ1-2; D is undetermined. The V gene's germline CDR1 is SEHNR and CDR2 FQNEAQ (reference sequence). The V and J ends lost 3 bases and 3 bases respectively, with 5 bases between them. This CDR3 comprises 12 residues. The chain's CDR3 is CASSFEDYGYTF. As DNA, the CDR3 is TGTGCCAGCAGCTTCGAAGACTATGGCTACACCTTC.

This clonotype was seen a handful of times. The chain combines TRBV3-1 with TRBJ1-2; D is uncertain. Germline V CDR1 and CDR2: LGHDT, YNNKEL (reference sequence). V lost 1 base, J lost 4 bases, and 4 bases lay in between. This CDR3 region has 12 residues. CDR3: CASSQGIYGYTF. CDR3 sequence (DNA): TGTGCCAGCAGCCAAGGGATCTATGGCTACACCTTC.

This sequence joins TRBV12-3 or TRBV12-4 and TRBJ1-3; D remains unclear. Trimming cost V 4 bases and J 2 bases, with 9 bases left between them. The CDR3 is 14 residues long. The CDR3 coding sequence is TGTGCCAGCAGTTCCAGGCCCACTGGAAACACCATATATTTT. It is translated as CASSSRPTGNTIYF.

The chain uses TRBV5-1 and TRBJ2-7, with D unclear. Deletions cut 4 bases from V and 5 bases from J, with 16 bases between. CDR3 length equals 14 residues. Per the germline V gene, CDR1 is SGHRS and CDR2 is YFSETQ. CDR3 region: CASSHQNKGDEQYF. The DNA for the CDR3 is TGCGCCAGCAGCCACCAGAATAAGGGCGACGAGCAGTACTTC. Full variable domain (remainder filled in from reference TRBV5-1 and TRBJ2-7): KAGVTQTPRYLIKTRGQQVTLSCSPISGHRSVSWYQQTPGQGLQFLFEYFSETQRNKGNFPGRFSGRQFSNSRSEMNVSTLELGDSALYLCASSHQNKGDEQYFGPGTRLTVT.

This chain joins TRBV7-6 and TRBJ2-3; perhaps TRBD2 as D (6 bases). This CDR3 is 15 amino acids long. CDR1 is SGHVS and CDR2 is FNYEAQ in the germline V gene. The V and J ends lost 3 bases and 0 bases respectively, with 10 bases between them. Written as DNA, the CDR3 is TGTGCCAGCAGCTTCGGGGGTTTGAGCACAGATACGCAGTATTTT. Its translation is CASSFGGLSTDTQYF.

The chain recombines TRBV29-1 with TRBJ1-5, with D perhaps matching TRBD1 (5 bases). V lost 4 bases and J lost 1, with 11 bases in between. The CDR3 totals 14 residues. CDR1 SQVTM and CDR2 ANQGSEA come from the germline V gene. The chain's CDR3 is CSVGGGTSNQPQHF. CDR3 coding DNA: TGCAGCGTTGGTGGGGGAACGAGCAATCAGCCCCAGCATTTT.

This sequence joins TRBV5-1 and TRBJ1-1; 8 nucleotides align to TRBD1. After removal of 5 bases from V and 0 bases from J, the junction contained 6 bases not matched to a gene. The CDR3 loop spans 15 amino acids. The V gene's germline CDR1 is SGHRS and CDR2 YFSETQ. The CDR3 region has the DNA TGCGCCAGCAGAATAGGACAGGGAATGAACACTGAAGCTTTCTTT. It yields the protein CASRIGQGMNTEAFF.

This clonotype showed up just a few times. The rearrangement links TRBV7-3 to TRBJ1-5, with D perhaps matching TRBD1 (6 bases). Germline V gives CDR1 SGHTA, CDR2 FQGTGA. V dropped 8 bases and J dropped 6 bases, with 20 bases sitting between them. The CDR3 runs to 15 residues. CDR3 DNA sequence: TGTGCCAGCTCGAGCCTTGGGGGCGGCAGTCAGCCCCAGCATTTT. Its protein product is CASSSLGGGSQPQHF.

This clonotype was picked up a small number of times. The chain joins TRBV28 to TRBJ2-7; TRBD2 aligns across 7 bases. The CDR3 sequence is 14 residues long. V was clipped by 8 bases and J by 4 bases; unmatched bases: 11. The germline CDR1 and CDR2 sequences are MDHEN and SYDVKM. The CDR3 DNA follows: TGTGCCAGCCTCGATCTGACTAGCAGTTACGAGCAGTACTTC. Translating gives CASLDLTSSYEQYF.

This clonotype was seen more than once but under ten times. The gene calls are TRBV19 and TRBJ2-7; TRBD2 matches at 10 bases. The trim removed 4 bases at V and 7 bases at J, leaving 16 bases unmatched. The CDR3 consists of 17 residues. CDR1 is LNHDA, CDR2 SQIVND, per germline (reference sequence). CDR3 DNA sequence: TGTGCCAGTAGTACCGCCCTGGGACTAGCGCTGATTCGAGAGCAGTACTTC. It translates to CASSTALGLALIREQYF.

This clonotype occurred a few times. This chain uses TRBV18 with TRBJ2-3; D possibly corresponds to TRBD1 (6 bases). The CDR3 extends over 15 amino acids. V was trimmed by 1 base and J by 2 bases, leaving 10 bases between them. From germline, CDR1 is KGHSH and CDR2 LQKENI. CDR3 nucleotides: TGTGCCAGCTCACCACAGGACAGCGCCACAGATACGCAGTATTTT. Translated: CASSPQDSATDTQYF.